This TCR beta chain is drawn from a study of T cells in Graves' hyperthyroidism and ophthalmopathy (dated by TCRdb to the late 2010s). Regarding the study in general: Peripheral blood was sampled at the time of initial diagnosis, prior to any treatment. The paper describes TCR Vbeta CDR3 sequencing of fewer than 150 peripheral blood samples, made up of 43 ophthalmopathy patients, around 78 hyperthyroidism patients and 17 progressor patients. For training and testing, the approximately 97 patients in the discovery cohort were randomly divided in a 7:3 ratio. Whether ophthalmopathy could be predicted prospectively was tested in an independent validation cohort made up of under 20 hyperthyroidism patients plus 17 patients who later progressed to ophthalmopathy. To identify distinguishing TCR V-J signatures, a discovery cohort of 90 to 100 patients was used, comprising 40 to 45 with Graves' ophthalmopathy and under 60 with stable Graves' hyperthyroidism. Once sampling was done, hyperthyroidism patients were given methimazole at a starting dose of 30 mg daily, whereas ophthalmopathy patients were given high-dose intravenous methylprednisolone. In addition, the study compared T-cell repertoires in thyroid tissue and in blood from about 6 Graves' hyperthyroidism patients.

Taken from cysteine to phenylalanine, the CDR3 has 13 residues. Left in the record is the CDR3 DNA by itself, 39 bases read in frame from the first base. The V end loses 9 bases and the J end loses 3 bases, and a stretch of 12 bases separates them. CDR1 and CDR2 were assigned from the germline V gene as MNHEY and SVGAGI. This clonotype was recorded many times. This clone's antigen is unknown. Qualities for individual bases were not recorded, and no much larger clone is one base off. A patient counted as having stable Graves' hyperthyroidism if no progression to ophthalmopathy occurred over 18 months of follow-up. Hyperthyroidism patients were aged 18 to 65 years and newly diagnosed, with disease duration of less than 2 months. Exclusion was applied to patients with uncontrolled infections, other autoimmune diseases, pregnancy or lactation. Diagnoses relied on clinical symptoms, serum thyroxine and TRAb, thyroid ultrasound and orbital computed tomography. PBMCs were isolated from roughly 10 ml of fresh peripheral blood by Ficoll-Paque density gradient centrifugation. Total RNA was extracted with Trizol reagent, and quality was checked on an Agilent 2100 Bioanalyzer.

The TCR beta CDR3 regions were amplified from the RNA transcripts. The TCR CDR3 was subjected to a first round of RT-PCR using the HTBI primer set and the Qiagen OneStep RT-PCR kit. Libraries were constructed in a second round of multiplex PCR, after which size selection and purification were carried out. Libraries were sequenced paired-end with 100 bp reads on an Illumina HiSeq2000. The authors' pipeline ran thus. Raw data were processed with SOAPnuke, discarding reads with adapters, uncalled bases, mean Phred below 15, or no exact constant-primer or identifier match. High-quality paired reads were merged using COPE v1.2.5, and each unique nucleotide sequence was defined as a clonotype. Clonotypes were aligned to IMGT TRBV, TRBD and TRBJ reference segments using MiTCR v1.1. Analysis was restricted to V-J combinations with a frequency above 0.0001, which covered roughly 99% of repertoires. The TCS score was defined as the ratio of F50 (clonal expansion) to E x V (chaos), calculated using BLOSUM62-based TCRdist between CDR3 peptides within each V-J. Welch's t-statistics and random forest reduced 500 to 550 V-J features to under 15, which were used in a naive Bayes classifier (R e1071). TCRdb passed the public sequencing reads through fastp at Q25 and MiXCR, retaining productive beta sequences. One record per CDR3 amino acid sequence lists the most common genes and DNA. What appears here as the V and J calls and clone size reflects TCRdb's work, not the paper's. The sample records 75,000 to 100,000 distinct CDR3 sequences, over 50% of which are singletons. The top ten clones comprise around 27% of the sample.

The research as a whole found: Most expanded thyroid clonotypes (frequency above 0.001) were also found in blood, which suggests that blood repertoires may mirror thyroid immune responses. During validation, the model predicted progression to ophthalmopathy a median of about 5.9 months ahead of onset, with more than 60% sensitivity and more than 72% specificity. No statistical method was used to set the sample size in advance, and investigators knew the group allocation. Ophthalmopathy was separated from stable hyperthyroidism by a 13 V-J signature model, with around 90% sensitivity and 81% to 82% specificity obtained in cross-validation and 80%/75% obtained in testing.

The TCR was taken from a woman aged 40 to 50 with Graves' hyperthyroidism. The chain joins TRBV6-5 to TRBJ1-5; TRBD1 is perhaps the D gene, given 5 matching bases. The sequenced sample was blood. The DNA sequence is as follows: TGTGCCAGTACCGAGGGACTCAATCAGCCCCAGCATTTT. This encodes CASTEGLNQPQHF.